The TCR beta chain described here comes from a study of cytomegalovirus exposure and HLA in healthy donors. The CDR3 consists of 14 residues. J gave up 7 bases and V 2 bases, and 6 bases lay outside the gene matches. Germline loops: CDR1 MNHNS, CDR2 SASEGT. This table comes from immunoSEQ multiplex PCR, and its TCRdb copy is limited to in-frame clones, with some not included. The sample has some 120,000 clones; under 90% are singletons. This clonotype was sampled from a man aged 25 to 40 in good health and CMV-seronegative. The chain couples TRBV6-1 to TRBJ1-2, with 8 bases lining up with TRBD1. Sequenced: PBMCs. The CDR3 loop reads CASSETDRESGYTF. In nucleotides, the CDR3 is TGTGCCAGCAGTGAAACGGACAGGGAAAGTGGCTACACCTTC.